This TCR beta chain was observed in a study of identical twins. Study-wide findings and caveats: Conclusions leaned on cross-sectional statistical analysis and did not track the same donors over time. There were fewer insertions in abundant cord blood beta clonotypes, but memory repertoires showed no such pattern. Out-of-frame alpha sequences that twins shared showed excess low generation probability. Zero-insertion analyses were open to partial confounding by invariant MAIT and iNKT cells.

TCRdb independently ran MiXCR on the 5' RACE reads; one entry per CDR3 protein. Here the sample spans about 200,000 distinct CDR3 sequences, 8% to 11% being singletons. With V trimmed by 4 bases and J by 5 bases, 3 bases remained unmatched. Germline lookup yields CDR1 ENHRY and CDR2 SYGVKD. The CDR3 consists of 14 residues. Only a few counts were recorded for this clonotype. Antigen specificity is unknown. This receptor was taken from a man in his forties or fifties in good health. The rearrangement joins TRBV10-3 to TRBJ2-2; 8 bases are a match to TRBD2. Source material: memory T cells sorted from blood. The CDR3 sequence: CAISAGTRTGELFF. The DNA for the CDR3 is TGTGCCATCAGTGCGGGGACTAGAACCGGGGAGCTGTTTTTT.